This T cell receptor beta chain was sequenced during a study of blood T cell repertoires in COVID-19. In the study overall: The origin of the acute and convalescent COVID-19 samples was the United States, Italy and Spain. In each case, the material was cDNA or gDNA derived from T cells, B-cell-depleted T cells, or PBMCs.

The trim removed 6 bases at V and 1 base at J, leaving 9 bases unmatched. The CDR3 is made up of 17 amino acids. CDR1 and CDR2 from the germline V gene are LNHDA and SQIVND (reference sequence). Measured with immunoSEQ multiplex PCR; TCRdb has only the in-frame clones, and not every one. Of about 250,000 clones listed, under 85% are singletons. This clonotype was sampled from a woman between 40 and 55 years old with active or convalescent COVID-19. Material for sequencing was peripheral blood. The chain combines TRBV19 with TRBJ1-5; 10 positions match TRBD1. CDR3 DNA: TGTGCCAGTAGACGGACAGGGGGGATGACAAGCAATCAGCCCCAGCATTTT. Its translation is CASRRTGGMTSNQPQHF.